This TCR beta chain was documented in a study of OX40 agonist ivuxolimab in advanced cancers. Across the study: Patients took ivuxolimab, an agonistic anti-OX40 (CD134) antibody. There were three patients with partial responses, one having hepatocellular carcinoma and two cutaneous melanoma. Participants could have had prior anti-PD-1, anti-PD-L1 or anti-CTLA-4 therapy, and more than 35% had some.

Points from the study as a whole: Partial responders receiving 0.1-3.0 mg/kg showed among the lowest clonal expansion.

With respect to this clone: Its antigen is not identified.

Trimming removed 4 bases at V and 0 bases at J, with 12 bases between. From germline, CDR1 is LGHNA and CDR2 YNFKEQ. This CDR3 has 15 residues. Measured with immunoSEQ multiplex PCR; TCRdb has only the in-frame clones, and not every one. The repertoire holds 50,000 to 65,000 clones, with 75% to 95% as singletons. This chain connects TRBV4-2 to TRBJ1-1; tentatively, D is TRBD1 (6 bases). Source: CD4+ or CD8+ T cells sorted from blood, taken in a trial of the OX40 agonist ivuxolimab. This receptor was obtained from an adult with an advanced solid tumor such as melanoma, head and neck, liver or kidney cancer. CDR3 sequence reads: CASSRPDSMNTEAFF. The CDR3 DNA reads TGTGCCAGCAGCCGACCGGACAGTATGAACACTGAAGCTTTCTTT.